This T cell receptor (beta chain) was obtained from a study of blood T cells in healthy people across ages. This clonotype was picked up many times. No antigen is known for it. The CDR3 sequence is 14 residues long. J was trimmed by 5 bases and V by 0 bases; bases with no gene match: 4. Germline V lookup: CDR1 SGHRS, CDR2 YFSETQ. A J-beta primer mix and a sample-barcoded 5' primer were used in a second PCR of roughly 7 to 12 cycles. Via MiXCR, TCRdb re-called the 5' RACE reads, giving one row per CDR3 protein. The sample has around 620,000 distinct CDR3 sequences, 25% to 30% seen once; the top ten hold about 18%. Study-wide results and caveats: Higher diversity and more naive CD4+ cells were features of long-lived donors, compared to aged donors.

This chain uses TRBV5-1 with TRBJ2-7, with 8 bases matching TRBD1. The sequencing input was blood. The sequence was obtained from a woman in her 70s in good health. The CDR3 loop reads CASSLAPGGNEQYF. The CDR3 DNA reads as TGCGCCAGCAGCTTGGCTCCAGGGGGCAACGAGCAGTACTTC.